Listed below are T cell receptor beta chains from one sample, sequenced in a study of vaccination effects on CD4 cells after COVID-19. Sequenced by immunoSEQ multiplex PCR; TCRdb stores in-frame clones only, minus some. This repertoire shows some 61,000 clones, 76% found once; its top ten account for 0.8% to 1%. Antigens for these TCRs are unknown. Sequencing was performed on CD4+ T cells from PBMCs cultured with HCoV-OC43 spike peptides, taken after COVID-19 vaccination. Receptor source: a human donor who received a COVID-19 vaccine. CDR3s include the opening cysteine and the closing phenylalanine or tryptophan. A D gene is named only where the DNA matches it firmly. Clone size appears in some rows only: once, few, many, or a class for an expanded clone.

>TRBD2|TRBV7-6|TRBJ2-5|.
TGTGCCAGCAGCTCAAGTAGGGCGGGGGGGACTCCGACCCAGTACTTC
CASSSSRAGGTPTQYF
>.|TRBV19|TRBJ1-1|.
TGTGCCAGTAGTGCGGGGAGCACTGAAGCTTTCTTT
CASSAGSTEAFF
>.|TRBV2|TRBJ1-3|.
TGTGCCAGCAGTGAAGGGAGACAGCCTGGTAACACCATATATTTT
CASSEGRQPGNTIYF
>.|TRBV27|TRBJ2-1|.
TGTGCCAGCAGAACCCCGGGGAGCTCCTACAATGAGCAGTTCTTC
CASRTPGSSYNEQFF
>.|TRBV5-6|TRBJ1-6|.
TGTGCCAGCAGCTTGGGTCGTCAGAATTCACCCCTCCACTTT
CASSLGRQNSPLHF
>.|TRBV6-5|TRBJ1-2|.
TGTGCCAGCAGCCACCTGGATTATGGCTACACCTTC
CASSHLDYGYTF
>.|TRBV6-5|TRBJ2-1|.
TGTGCCAGCAGTTACTCCTCCACTGACTACAATGAGCAGTTCTTC
CASSYSSTDYNEQFF
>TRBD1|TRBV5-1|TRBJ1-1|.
TGCGCCAGCAGCTCCCTAGACAGGGGGCACACTGAAGCTTTCTTT
CASSSLDRGHTEAFF
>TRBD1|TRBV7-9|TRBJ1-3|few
TGTGCCAGCAGCCAAGGGACAGGGGATCGGAACACCATATATTTT
CASSQGTGDRNTIYF
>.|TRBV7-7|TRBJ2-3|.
TGTGCCAGCAGCTTCGGACTAAAATCCACAGATACGCAGTATTTT
CASSFGLKSTDTQYF
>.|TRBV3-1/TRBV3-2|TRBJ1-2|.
TGTGCCAGCAGCCAAGGCGGAGGAAATAATGGCTACACCTTC
CASSQGGGNNGYTF
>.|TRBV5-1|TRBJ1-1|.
TGCGCCAGCAGCTTGGTTCAGGGGAGCACTGAAGCTTTCTTT
CASSLVQGSTEAFF
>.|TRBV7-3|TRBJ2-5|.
TGTGCCAGCAGCTTAAAGGGGTCAGGGATAGAGACCCAGTACTTC
CASSLKGSGIETQYF
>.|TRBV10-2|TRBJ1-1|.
TGCGCCAGCAGCGACTTGGGGACTGAAGCTTTCTTT
CASSDLGTEAFF
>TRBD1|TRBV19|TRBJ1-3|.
TGTGCCAGTAGTATCCTCGGGACAGGCTCTGGAAACACCATATATTTT
CASSILGTGSGNTIYF
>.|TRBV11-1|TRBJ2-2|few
TGTGCCAGCAGCTTAGGAAGGACGCTCACCGGGGAGCTGTTTTTT
CASSLGRTLTGELFF
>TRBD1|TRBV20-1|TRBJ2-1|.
TGCAGTGCTAGTTTCTGGACAGGGGACAATGAGCAGTTCTTC
CSASFWTGDNEQFF
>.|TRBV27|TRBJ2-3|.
TGTGCCAGCGGGACTGGTCGAACAGATACGCAGTATTTT
CASGTGRTDTQYF
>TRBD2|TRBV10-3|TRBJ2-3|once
TGTGCCATCAGCCTAGCGGGGGATACAGATACGCAGTATTTT
CAISLAGDTDTQYF
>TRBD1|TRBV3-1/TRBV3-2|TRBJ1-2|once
TGTGCCAGCAGCCTAAACGGGGGGCAGGGGGATGGCTACACCTTC
CASSLNGGQGDGYTF
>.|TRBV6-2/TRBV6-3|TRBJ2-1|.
TGTGCCAGCAGCCGCCAACACGGATCTGAGCAGTTCTTC
CASSRQHGSEQFF
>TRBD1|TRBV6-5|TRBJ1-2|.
TGTGCCAGCAGTAGCACAGGGGCCTCTACCTATGGCTACACCTTC
CASSSTGASTYGYTF
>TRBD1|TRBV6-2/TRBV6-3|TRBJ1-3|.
TGTGCCAGCAGCCCTCCCCTTGACAGGGGTGTAGGAAACACCATATATTTT
CASSPPLDRGVGNTIYF
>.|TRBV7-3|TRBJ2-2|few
TGTGCCAGCAGTACGGGGAACACCGGGGAGCTGTTTTTT
CASSTGNTGELFF
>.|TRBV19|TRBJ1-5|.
TGTGCCAGTAGTAGAACGGGTAGCAATCAGCCCCAGCATTTT
CASSRTGSNQPQHF
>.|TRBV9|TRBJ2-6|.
TGTGCCAGCAGCTATCCGGGCCCTAGCTTTGTCTCTGGGGCCAACGTCCTGACTTTC
CASSYPGPSFVSGANVLTF
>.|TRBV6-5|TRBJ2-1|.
TGTGCCAGCAGTTACGACAATGAGCAGTTCTTC
CASSYDNEQFF
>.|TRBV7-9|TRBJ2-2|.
TGTGCCAGCAGCTTAAACGGGGTCGAGGCCGGGGAGCTGTTTTTT
CASSLNGVEAGELFF
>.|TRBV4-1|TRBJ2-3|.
TGCGCCAGCAGCCAAACCCCGAACACAGATACGCAGTATTTT
CASSQTPNTDTQYF
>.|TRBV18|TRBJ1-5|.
TGTGCCAGCTCACCATCCCATAGCAATCAGCCCCAGCATTTT
CASSPSHSNQPQHF
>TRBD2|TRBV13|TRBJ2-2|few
TGTGCCAGCAGCTTCGGGGGGACCACTTCCGGGGAGCTGTTTTTT
CASSFGGTTSGELFF
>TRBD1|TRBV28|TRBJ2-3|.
TGTGCCAGCAGTCAAAGGGACAGGGGGCTGGATTTT
CASSQRDRGLDF
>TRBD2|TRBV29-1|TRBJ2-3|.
TGCAGCGTTACCAGACTAGCGGGGGGCACAGATACGCAGTATTTT
CSVTRLAGGTDTQYF
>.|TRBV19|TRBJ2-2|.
TGTGCCAGTAGTCTTGCCGGGCAGTACAACGGGGAGCTGTTTTTT
CASSLAGQYNGELFF
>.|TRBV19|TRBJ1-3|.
TGTGCCAGTAGTATAGAGGGCACTGCGAGCTCTGGAAACACCATATATTTT
CASSIEGTASSGNTIYF
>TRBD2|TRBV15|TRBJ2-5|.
TGTGCCACCAGCGGGATCTACTGGCGGGGGGCACAAGAGACCCAGTACTTC
CATSGIYWRGAQETQYF
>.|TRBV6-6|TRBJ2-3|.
TGTGCCAGCAGTTACCCCCCTTCAGATACGCAGTATTTT
CASSYPPSDTQYF
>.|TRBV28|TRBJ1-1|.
TGTGCCAGCAGTTTATTAAGGACCGGGGGAGCTTTCTTT
CASSLLRTGGAFF
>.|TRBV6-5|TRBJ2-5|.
TGTGCCAGCAGCCCCCCCAGGGTCCAAGAGACCCAGTACTTC
CASSPPRVQETQYF
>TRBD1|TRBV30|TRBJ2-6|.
TGTGCCTGGCAGGGGGCTGGAACCCCTGGGGCCAACGTCCTGACTTTC
CAWQGAGTPGANVLTF
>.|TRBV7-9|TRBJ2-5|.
TGTGCCAGCAGCTCCCGGCGGGCCGGAGAGACCCAGTACTTC
CASSSRRAGETQYF
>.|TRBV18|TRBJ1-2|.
TGTGCCAGCTCACCACCGACAGCTAACTATGGCTACACCTTC
CASSPPTANYGYTF
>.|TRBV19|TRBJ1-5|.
TGTGCCAGTAGCGGCCTACGAGGTCAGCCCCAGCATTTT
CASSGLRGQPQHF
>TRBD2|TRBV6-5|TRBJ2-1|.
TGTGCCAGCAGAGACCCCGGGGGGGCCTACAATGAGCAGTTCTTC
CASRDPGGAYNEQFF
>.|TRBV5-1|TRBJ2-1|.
TGCGCCAGCAGCTTGTCTGGCTCCAGCTCCTACAATGAGCAGTTCTTC
CASSLSGSSSYNEQFF
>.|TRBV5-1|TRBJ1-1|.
TGCGCCAGCAGCGGGGGGTCGAACACTGAAGCTTTCTTT
CASSGGSNTEAFF
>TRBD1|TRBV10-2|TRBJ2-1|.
TGCGCCAGCAGTGAGTCCCACAGGGGCCATGAGCAGTTCTTC
CASSESHRGHEQFF
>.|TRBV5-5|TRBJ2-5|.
TGTGCCAGCAGCTCGTTGTCGGGTAGGGGAGAGACCCAGTACTTC
CASSSLSGRGETQYF
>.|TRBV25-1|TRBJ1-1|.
TGTGCCAGCAGCGTCTTAAACACTGAAGCTTTCTTT
CASSVLNTEAFF
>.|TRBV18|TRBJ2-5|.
TGTGCCAGCTCGGCTCAAGAGACCCAGTACTTC
CASSAQETQYF
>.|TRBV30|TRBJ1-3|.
TGTGCCTGGAGTGTACAGGGACATAGGACGGGAAACACCATATATTTT
CAWSVQGHRTGNTIYF
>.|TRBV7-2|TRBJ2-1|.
TGTGCCAGCAGCTTGCGTGATAGCAGCAATGAGCAGTTCTTC
CASSLRDSSNEQFF
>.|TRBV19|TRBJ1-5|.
TGTGCCAGTGCGGACAAGGGCAATCAGCCCCAGCATTTT
CASADKGNQPQHF
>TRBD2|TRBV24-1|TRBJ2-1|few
TGTGCCACCAGTGACCCGACTAGCGGGGGGAACAATGAGCAGTTCTTC
CATSDPTSGGNNEQFF
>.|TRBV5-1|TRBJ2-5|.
TGCGCCAGCAGCTTGTTGGGGCAGGATGGCGGGACCCAGTACTTC
CASSLLGQDGGTQYF
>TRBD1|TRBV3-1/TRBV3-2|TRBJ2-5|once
TGTGCCAGCAGCCAAAACAGGGGGCCTCAAGAGACCCAGTACTTC
CASSQNRGPQETQYF